One and the same sample provided the 10 T cell receptor beta chains below, sequenced in a study of T cells in tumors and immune-related adverse events. Repertoires were generated with immunoSEQ multiplex PCR, while TCRdb's copy carries only in-frame clones and drops some. The sample has around 22,000 clones, approximately 90% seen once; the top ten hold around 1.5%. Material: lymph node tissue, obtained from a patient treated with anti-PD-1 therapy. These receptor sequences come from a female donor with metastatic renal cell carcinoma.

This clone was counted once. This chain joins TRBV5-1 and TRBJ2-1; TRBD2 aligns across 11 bases. CDR1 and CDR2 (germline): SGHRS, YFSETQ. There are 16 residues in the CDR3. V shed 5 bases, J shed 8 bases, and the junction held 12 bases outside the gene matches. CDR3 protein: CASRKGTSGGAHEQFF. CDR3 coding DNA: TGCGCCAGCAGAAAAGGGACTAGCGGAGGGGCCCATGAGCAGTTCTTC.

The CDR3 loop reads CASSSTPNYGYTF. The CDR3 region has the DNA TGTGCCAGCAGTTCTACCCCGAACTATGGCTACACCTTC. The chain recombines TRBV28 with TRBJ1-2, with D unclear. This CDR3 contains 13 residues. Germline V lookup: CDR1 MDHEN, CDR2 SYDVKM. Trimming left V 4 bases short and J 2 bases short, with 8 bases between.

The chain employs TRBV9 and TRBJ2-1; TRBD2 matches 7 bases. The germline gives CDR1 SGDLS, CDR2 YYNGEE. V was pared by 0 bases and J by 10 bases, with 10 bases of the junction left unmatched. The length of the CDR3 is 15 residues. Here the CDR3 reads CASSVGGREANEQFF. Written as DNA, the CDR3 is TGTGCCAGCAGCGTAGGCGGACGGGAGGCAAACGAGCAGTTCTTC.

This rearrangement joins TRBV6-1 to TRBJ2-7; D might be TRBD1 (5 bases). The CDR3 is 10 residues long. V dropped 11 bases and J dropped 6 bases, with 11 bases sitting between them. Germline-derived CDR1 and CDR2 are MNHNS and SASEGT. The CDR3 protein is CASRDREQYF. The CDR3 DNA reads TGTGCCTCCAGGGATCGCGAGCAGTACTTC.

The chain employs TRBV7-9 and TRBJ2-5, with D perhaps matching TRBD2 (5 bases). The CDR3 has 13 residues. Germline lookup yields CDR1 SEHNR and CDR2 FQNEAQ (reference sequence). V was trimmed by 4 bases and J by 1 base, leaving 7 bases between them. CDR3 residues: CASSSGVQETQYF. CDR3 sequence (DNA): TGTGCCAGCAGCTCCGGGGTCCAAGAGACCCAGTACTTC.

The rearrangement links TRBV9 to TRBJ2-1, with no clear D. Per germline, CDR1 SGDLS and CDR2 YYNGEE. The CDR3 loop spans 14 amino acids. The V end lost 0 bases, the J end lost 7 bases, and 11 bases lay between the germline ends. CDR3 in DNA: TGTGCCAGCAGCGTAGTGCCTGGTCGGAATGAGCAGTTCTTC. Its translation: CASSVVPGRNEQFF.

The V gene is TRBV27, the J gene TRBJ2-7; 12 bases agree with TRBD1. The CDR3 length is 17 residues. With 1 base clipped from V and 3 bases from J, the junction kept 7 bases outside the gene matches. The germline V gene encodes CDR1 MNHEY and CDR2 SMNVEV (reference sequence). The CDR3 sequence is CASSLFDRDRGLYEQYF. Written as DNA, the CDR3 is TGTGCCAGCAGTTTATTTGACCGGGACAGGGGGCTCTACGAGCAGTACTTC.

Only a few counts were recorded for this clone. The V call is TRBV6-4, the J call TRBJ2-7; the match to TRBD1 covers 9 bases. Germline CDR1 reads MRHNA; CDR2 reads SNTAGT. This CDR3 is built from 15 residues. Germline trimming cut 5 bases from V and 3 bases from J; bases unmatched to any gene: 8. In DNA form, the CDR3 reads TGTGCCAGCAGTCACATTAGACAGGGGGACTACGAGCAGTACTTC. Amino acids: CASSHIRQGDYEQYF.

This chain uses TRBV5-7 with TRBJ2-3; TRBD2 might be the D (7 bases). TRBV5-7 is given ORF status, its function remaining uncertain. Trimming pared 0 bases from V and 7 bases from J, leaving 15 bases between. There are 15 residues in the CDR3. The CDR3 region has the DNA TGTGCCAGCAGCTTGGTAGAGGGGGGGGGCTATACGCAGTATTTT. Protein product: CASSLVEGGGYTQYF.

This chain links TRBV6-5 with TRBJ1-2; the D gene is possibly TRBD1 (5 bases). Trimming cost V 1 base and J 3 bases, with 12 bases left between them. Germline CDR1 MNHEY, CDR2 SVGAGI. The length of the CDR3 is 15 residues. Written as DNA, the CDR3 is TGTGCCAGCAGTTACTTATCGGGGGGGGACTATGGCTACACCTTC. Amino acids: CASSYLSGGDYGYTF.